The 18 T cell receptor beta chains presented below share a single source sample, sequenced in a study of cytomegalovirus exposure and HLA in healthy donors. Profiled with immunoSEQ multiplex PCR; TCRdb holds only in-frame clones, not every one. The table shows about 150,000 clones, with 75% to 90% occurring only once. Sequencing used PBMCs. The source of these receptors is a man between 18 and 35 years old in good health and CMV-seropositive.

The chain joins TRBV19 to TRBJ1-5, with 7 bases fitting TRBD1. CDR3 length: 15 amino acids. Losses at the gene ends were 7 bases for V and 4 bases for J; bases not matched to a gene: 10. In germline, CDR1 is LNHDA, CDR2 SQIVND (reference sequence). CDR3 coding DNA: TGTGCCAGTACTCCCCGACAGGGTGGGAATCAGCCCCAGCATTTT. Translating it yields CASTPRQGGNQPQHF.

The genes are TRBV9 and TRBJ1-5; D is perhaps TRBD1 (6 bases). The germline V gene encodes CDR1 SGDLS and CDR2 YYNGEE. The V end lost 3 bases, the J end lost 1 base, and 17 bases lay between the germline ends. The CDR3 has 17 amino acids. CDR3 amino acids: CASSEIRDIGSNQPQHF. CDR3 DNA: TGTGCCAGCAGCGAGATCCGGGACATAGGAAGCAATCAGCCCCAGCATTTT.

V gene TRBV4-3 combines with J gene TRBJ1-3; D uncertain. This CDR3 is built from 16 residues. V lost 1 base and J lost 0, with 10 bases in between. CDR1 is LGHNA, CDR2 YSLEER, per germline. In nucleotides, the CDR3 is TGCGCCAGCAGCCAAGCCTCGGGAAACTCTGGAAACACCATATATTTT. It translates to CASSQASGNSGNTIYF.

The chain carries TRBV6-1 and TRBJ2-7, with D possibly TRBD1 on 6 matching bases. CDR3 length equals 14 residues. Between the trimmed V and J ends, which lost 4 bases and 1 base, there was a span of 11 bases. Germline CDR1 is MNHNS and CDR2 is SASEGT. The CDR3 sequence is CASSATGISYEQYF. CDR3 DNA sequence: TGTGCCAGCAGTGCAACAGGGATTTCCTACGAGCAGTACTTC.

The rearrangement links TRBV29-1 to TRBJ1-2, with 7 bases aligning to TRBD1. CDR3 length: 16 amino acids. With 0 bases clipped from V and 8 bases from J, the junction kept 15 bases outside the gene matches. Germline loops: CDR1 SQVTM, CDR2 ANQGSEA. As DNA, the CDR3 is TGCAGCGTTGAAGATTGGTCAGGGGGGTCTGGTAGGGGCTACACCTTC. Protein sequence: CSVEDWSGGSGRGYTF.

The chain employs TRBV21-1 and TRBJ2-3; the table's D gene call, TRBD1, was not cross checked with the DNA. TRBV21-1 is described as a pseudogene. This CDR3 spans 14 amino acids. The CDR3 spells CASSRRTGRRTQYF. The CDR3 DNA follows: TGTGCCAGCAGCAGACGAACAGGGCGGCGTACGCAGTATTTT.

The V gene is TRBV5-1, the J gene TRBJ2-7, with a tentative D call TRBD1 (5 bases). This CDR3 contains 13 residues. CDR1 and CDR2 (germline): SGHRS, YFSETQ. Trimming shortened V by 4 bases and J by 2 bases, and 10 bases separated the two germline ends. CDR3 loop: CASSPTDAYEQYF. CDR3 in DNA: TGCGCCAGCAGCCCGACAGATGCCTACGAGCAGTACTTC.

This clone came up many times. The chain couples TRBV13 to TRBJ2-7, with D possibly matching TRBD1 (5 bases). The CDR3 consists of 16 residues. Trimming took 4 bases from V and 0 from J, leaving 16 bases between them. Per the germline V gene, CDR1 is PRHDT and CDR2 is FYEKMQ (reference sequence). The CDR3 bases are TGTGCCAGCAGCTCCGGGTGGGGCTCATTCTCCTACGAGCAGTACTTC. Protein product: CASSSGWGSFSYEQYF.

The chain's CDR3 is CASSLRTQNTDTQYF. The CDR3 DNA is TGTGCCAGCAGCCTTCGGACACAAAACACAGATACGCAGTATTTT. This chain connects TRBV13 to TRBJ2-3, with D possibly being TRBD1 (5 bases). Trimming removed 5 bases at V and 2 bases at J, with 14 bases between. Germline-derived CDR1 and CDR2 are PRHDT and FYEKMQ (reference sequence). This CDR3 has 15 residues. Supplemented by reference TRBV13 and TRBJ2-3, the full variable domain reads AAGVIQSPRHLIKEKRETATLKCYPIPRHDTVYWYQQGPGQDPQFLISFYEKMQSDKGSIPDRFSAQQFSDYHSELNMSSLELGDSALYFCASSLRTQNTDTQYFGPGTRLTVL.

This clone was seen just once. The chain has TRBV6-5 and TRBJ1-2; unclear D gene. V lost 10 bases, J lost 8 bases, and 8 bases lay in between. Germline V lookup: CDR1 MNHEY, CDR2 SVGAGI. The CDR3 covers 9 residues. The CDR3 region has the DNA TGTGCCACAGGTCCAGGCTACACCTTC. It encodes CATGPGYTF.

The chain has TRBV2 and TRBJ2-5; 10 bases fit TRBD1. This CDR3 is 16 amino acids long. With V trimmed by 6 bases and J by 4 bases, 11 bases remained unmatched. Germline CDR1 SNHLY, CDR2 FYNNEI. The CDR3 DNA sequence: TGTGCCAGCAGACGGACCGGGACAGGGGAGGGAGAGACCCAGTACTTC. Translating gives CASRRTGTGEGETQYF.

The CDR3: CASSLRGTAGTEAFF. In nucleotides, the CDR3 is TGTGCCAGCAGTTTAAGGGGGACGGCAGGCACTGAAGCTTTCTTT. The chain combines TRBV27 with TRBJ1-1; D perhaps matches TRBD1 (6 bases). The CDR3 spans 15 residues. Trimming stripped 2 bases from V and 4 bases from J, with 14 bases between. The germline V gene encodes CDR1 MNHEY and CDR2 SMNVEV (reference sequence).

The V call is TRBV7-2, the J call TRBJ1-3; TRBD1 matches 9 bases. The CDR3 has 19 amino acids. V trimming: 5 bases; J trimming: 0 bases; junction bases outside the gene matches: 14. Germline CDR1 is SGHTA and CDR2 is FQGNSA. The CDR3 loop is CASSPYATGGSNSGNTIYF. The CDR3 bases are TGTGCCAGCAGCCCTTACGCGACAGGGGGTAGCAACTCTGGAAACACCATATATTTT.

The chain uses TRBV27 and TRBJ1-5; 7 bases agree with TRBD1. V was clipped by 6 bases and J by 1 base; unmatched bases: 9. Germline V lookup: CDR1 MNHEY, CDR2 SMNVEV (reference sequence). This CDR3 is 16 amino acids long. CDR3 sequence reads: CASSPQGTFSNQPQHF. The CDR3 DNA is TGTGCCAGCAGCCCACAGGGGACTTTCAGCAATCAGCCCCAGCATTTT.

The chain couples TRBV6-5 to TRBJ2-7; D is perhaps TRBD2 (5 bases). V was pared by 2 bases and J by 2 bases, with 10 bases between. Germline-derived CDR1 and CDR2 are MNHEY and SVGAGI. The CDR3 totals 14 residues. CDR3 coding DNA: TGTGCCAGCAGTTACGGTCTGGGAGCCTACGAGCAGTACTTC. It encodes CASSYGLGAYEQYF.

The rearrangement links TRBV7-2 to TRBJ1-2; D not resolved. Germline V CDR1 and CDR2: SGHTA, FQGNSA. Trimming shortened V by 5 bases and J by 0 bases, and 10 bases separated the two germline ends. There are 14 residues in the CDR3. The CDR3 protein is CASSPRTANYGYTF. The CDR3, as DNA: TGTGCCAGCAGCCCTAGAACGGCTAACTATGGCTACACCTTC.

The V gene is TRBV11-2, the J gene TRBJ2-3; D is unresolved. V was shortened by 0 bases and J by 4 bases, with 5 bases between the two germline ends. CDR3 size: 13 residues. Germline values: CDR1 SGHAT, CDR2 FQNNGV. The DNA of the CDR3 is TGTGCCAGCAGCTTAGAAAGCCCAGATACGCAGTATTTT. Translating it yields CASSLESPDTQYF.

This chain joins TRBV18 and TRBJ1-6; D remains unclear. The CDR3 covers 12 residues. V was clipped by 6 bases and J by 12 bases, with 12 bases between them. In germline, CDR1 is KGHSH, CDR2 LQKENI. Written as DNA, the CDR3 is TGTGCCAGCTCCCCCGGGTTTCAACCCCTCCACTTT. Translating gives CASSPGFQPLHF.